This entry lists 10 T cell receptor beta chains sequenced from one sample in a study of blood T cell repertoires in COVID-19. This table comes from immunoSEQ multiplex PCR, and its TCRdb copy is limited to in-frame clones, with some not included. The sample has around 160,000 clones, 80% to 90% seen once. Sequencing was carried out using peripheral blood. Every receptor here comes from a man aged 18 to 29 with COVID-19, enrolled during active disease.

The chain joins TRBV3-1 (or the pseudogene TRBV3-2) to TRBJ2-2, with D tentatively TRBD1 (5 bases). Germline V CDR1 and CDR2: LGHDT, YNNKEL (reference sequence). The CDR3 has 12 residues. Trimming shortened V by 1 base and J by 11 bases, and 8 bases separated the two germline ends. CDR3 nucleotides: TGTGCCAGCAGCCAAGGAGACAGTGAGCTGTTTTTT. Its protein is CASSQGDSELFF.

The chain is built from TRBV19 and TRBJ1-5; the match to TRBD1 covers 8 bases. Germline-derived CDR1 and CDR2 are LNHDA and SQIVND (reference sequence). V gave up 3 bases and J gave up 5 bases; unmatched junction bases: 3. This CDR3 is built from 14 residues. The chain's CDR3 is CASSIAGGDQPQHF. CDR3 coding DNA: TGTGCCAGTAGTATTGCAGGGGGCGATCAGCCCCAGCATTTT.

The chain employs TRBV4-3 and TRBJ1-2; 10 bases fit TRBD1. J gave up 4 bases and V 7 bases, and 9 bases lay outside the gene matches. This CDR3 contains 15 residues. Germline assignment: CDR1 LGHNA and CDR2 YSLEER. This CDR3 reads CASTASGQGTYGYTF. CDR3 coding DNA: TGCGCCAGCACCGCCTCGGGACAGGGGACCTATGGCTACACCTTC.

A single count supports this clone. This chain connects TRBV9 to TRBJ1-4; 9 bases are a match to TRBD1. CDR3 length: 15 residues. J gave up 4 bases and V 4 bases, and 5 bases lay outside the gene matches. Germline V CDR1 and CDR2: SGDLS, YYNGEE. This CDR3 is CASSRTGEDNEKLFF. The CDR3 DNA sequence: TGTGCCAGCAGCAGGACAGGGGAGGATAATGAAAAACTGTTTTTT. Looking up the rest from reference TRBV9 and TRBJ1-4 gives the full variable domain: DSGVTQTPKHLITATGQRVTLRCSPRSGDLSVYWYQQSLDQGLQFLIQYYNGEERAKGNILERFSAQQFPDLHSELNLSSLELGDSALYFCASSRTGEDNEKLFFGSGTQLSVL.

This clone has a single count. This chain uses TRBV5-5 with TRBJ2-5; D gene ambiguous. The CDR3 is 14 residues long. Deletions cut 1 base from V and 5 bases from J, with 12 bases between. Germline CDR1 SGHKS, CDR2 YYEKEE (reference sequence). CDR3 DNA sequence: TGTGCCAGCAGCTTGAGTTCAGGTGCTGAGACCCAGTACTTC. It specifies CASSLSSGAETQYF.

This clone turned up a few times. The rearrangement joins TRBV5-1 to TRBJ2-1, with 7 bases identical to TRBD1. The germline V gene has CDR1 SGHRS and CDR2 YFSETQ. This CDR3 comprises 15 residues. After removal of 0 bases from V and 7 bases from J, the junction contained 7 bases not matched to a gene. CDR3 amino acids: CASSLAGTVANEQFF. DNA of the CDR3: TGCGCCAGCAGCTTGGCCGGGACAGTGGCTAATGAGCAGTTCTTC. The variable domain in full, completed from reference TRBV5-1 and TRBJ2-1, reads KAGVTQTPRYLIKTRGQQVTLSCSPISGHRSVSWYQQTPGQGLQFLFEYFSETQRNKGNFPGRFSGRQFSNSRSEMNVSTLELGDSALYLCASSLAGTVANEQFFGPGTRLTVL.

This rearrangement joins TRBV21-1 to TRBJ2-7; TRBD1 is taken as the D call from the table, unchecked against the DNA. TRBV21-1 is designated a pseudogene. The CDR3 runs 14 residues. The CDR3 sequence: CASGRDRGCYEQYF. In DNA form, the CDR3 reads TGTGCCAGCGGCCGGGACAGGGGATGCTACGAGCAGTACTTC.

This sequence joins TRBV10-3 and TRBJ2-2; 9 positions agree with TRBD2. This CDR3 region has 17 residues. J lost 5 bases, V lost 0 bases, and 7 bases had no gene match. Germline values: CDR1 ENHRY, CDR2 SYGVKD. The CDR3 DNA is TGTGCCATCAGTGAGTCAGGTAGCGGGAGACGGACCGGGGAGCTGTTTTTT. Amino acids: CAISESGSGRRTGELFF.

The chain employs TRBV5-4 and TRBJ2-1; TRBD2 is a possible D gene (5 bases). The CDR3 runs to 15 residues. Germline V gives CDR1 SGHNT, CDR2 YYREEE (reference sequence). The V end lost 2 bases, the J end lost 2 bases, and 11 bases lay between the germline ends. Here the CDR3 reads CASSFETGAYNEQFF. CDR3 in DNA: TGTGCCAGCAGCTTTGAAACCGGGGCCTACAATGAGCAGTTCTTC.

With respect to this clone: Its ends do not fully match the called genes, so a read error is possible. V is TRBV29-1 and J is TRBJ1-4; the D gene is possibly TRBD1 (5 bases). This CDR3 is 14 amino acids long. Per germline, CDR1 SQVTM and CDR2 ANQGSEA. The CDR3 nucleotides read TGCAGCGTTGAAGGGGACTCAACTAATGAAAAACTGCTTTTT. The encoded protein is CSVEGDSTNEKLLF.